One and the same sample provided the 5 T cell receptor beta chains below, sequenced in a study of cytomegalovirus exposure and HLA in healthy donors. The PCR had 60 Vbeta and 13 Jbeta primers. The repertoire was sequenced with immunoSEQ multiplex PCR; TCRdb's copy has only in-frame clones and lacks some. The sample has hundreds of thousands of clones, roughly 82% seen once. The specimen was PBMCs. The receptors originated from a man aged 40-55 years in good health and CMV-seropositive.

The genes are TRBV29-1 and TRBJ1-4, with a tentative D call TRBD1 (5 bases). From germline, CDR1 is SQVTM and CDR2 ANQGSEA. V dropped 7 bases and J dropped 6 bases, with 27 bases sitting between them. The CDR3 is made up of 17 amino acids. The CDR3 DNA sequence: TGCAGCGCCGGAGGGACCTCAATCAATCAAGGGCATGAAAAACTGTTTTTT. Its translation is CSAGGTSINQGHEKLFF.

V usage is TRBV10-3 and J usage is TRBJ2-3; D remains ambiguous. CDR1 is ENHRY and CDR2 is SYGVKD in the germline V gene. This CDR3 contains 16 residues. V lost 3 bases and J 4 bases, leaving 17 bases between the germline ends. CDR3 amino acids: CAISDHRTERADTQYF. The CDR3 DNA sequence: TGTGCCATCAGTGACCATCGTACGGAGCGAGCAGATACGCAGTATTTT.

The chain joins TRBV4-2 to TRBJ2-4; 9 positions agree with TRBD2. The ends lost 0 bases at V and 8 bases at J; junction bases unmatched: 8. This CDR3 is built from 16 residues. Germline assignment: CDR1 LGHNA and CDR2 YNFKEQ. CDR3 sequence reads: CASSQDRTSGHHIQYF. The CDR3 DNA follows: TGTGCCAGCAGCCAAGATCGAACTAGCGGGCACCACATTCAGTACTTC.

The chain couples TRBV30 to TRBJ1-4, with D maybe TRBD1 (5 bases). This CDR3 has 15 residues. V was shortened by 2 bases and J by 6 bases, with 16 bases between the two germline ends. The germline V gene has CDR1 GTSNPN and CDR2 SVGIG (reference sequence). The CDR3 spells CAWSNSAGGDEKLFF. For the CDR3, the DNA is TGTGCCTGGAGTAACTCGGCGGGGGGGGATGAAAAACTGTTTTTT.

The chain recombines TRBV19 with TRBJ2-1; 7 bases line up with TRBD2. The CDR3 extends over 13 amino acids. V dropped 8 bases and J dropped 0; count of bases not matched to a gene: 1. Germline loops: CDR1 LNHDA, CDR2 SQIVND (reference sequence). The CDR3 DNA reads as TGTGCCAGTGGGAGGGACTCCTACAATGAGCAGTTCTTC. Amino acids: CASGRDSYNEQFF.